These 20 T cell receptor beta chains share one sample of origin, sequenced in a study of blood T cell repertoires in COVID-19. TCRdb's table, derived via immunoSEQ multiplex PCR, lists solely in-frame clones and lacks some. The sample records about 150,000 clones, 80% to 85% being singletons. The specimen was PBMCs or T cells enriched from blood (not recorded which). The receptors were sampled from a woman in her fifties or sixties who had been exposed to COVID-19.

The chain has TRBV6-5 and TRBJ2-1, with TRBD2 matching over 8 bases. The CDR3 totals 14 residues. V lost 6 bases to trimming and J lost 5 bases; unmatched junction nucleotides: 6. Germline CDR1 MNHEY, CDR2 SVGAGI. In nucleotides, the CDR3 is TGTGCCAGCAGCTACGGGGGGGCCCACAATGAGCAGTTCTTC. Its translation: CASSYGGAHNEQFF.

This clone was counted once. The rearrangement uses TRBV6-5 and TRBJ1-2; D is possibly TRBD1 (5 bases). Germline loops: CDR1 MNHEY, CDR2 SVGAGI. This CDR3 spans 13 amino acids. The V end was cut by 4 bases, the J end by 8 bases, with 14 bases between. The CDR3 is CASSSGVGDGYTF. The CDR3 bases are TGTGCCAGCAGTTCGGGGGTAGGGGACGGCTACACCTTC.

This chain connects TRBV4-2 to TRBJ1-4; D remains unclear. The CDR3 is made up of 13 amino acids. Trimming removed 1 base at V and 6 bases at J, with 6 bases between. Germline CDR1 and CDR2: LGHNA and YNFKEQ. The CDR3 sequence: CASSQGLYEKLFF. In DNA form, the CDR3 reads TGTGCCAGCAGCCAAGGTCTCTATGAAAAACTGTTTTTT.

The chain carries TRBV3-1 (or the pseudogene TRBV3-2) and TRBJ2-7; tentatively, D is TRBD2 (7 bases). This CDR3 has 13 amino acids. Germline CDR1 and CDR2: LGHDT and YNNKEL (reference sequence). Trimming stripped 1 base from V and 6 bases from J, with 10 bases between. This CDR3 is CASSQVRGAEQYF. CDR3 nucleotide sequence: TGTGCCAGCAGCCAAGTCCGGGGGGCCGAGCAGTACTTC.

The chain has TRBV11-2 and TRBJ1-1; D uncertain. CDR3 length: 15 amino acids. Trimming removed 1 base from V and 6 bases from J, with 15 bases in between. Germline assignment: CDR1 SGHAT and CDR2 FQNNGV. CDR3 sequence: CASSLVSQGVAEAFF. The DNA of the CDR3 is TGTGCCAGCAGCTTAGTCTCCCAAGGAGTCGCTGAAGCTTTCTTT.

The chain couples TRBV3-1 (or the pseudogene TRBV3-2) to TRBJ1-1, with D hard to call. V was trimmed by 3 bases and J by 4 bases, leaving 12 bases between them. The CDR3 extends over 14 amino acids. CDR1 LGHDT and CDR2 YNNKEL come from the germline V gene (reference sequence). DNA of the CDR3: TGTGCCAGCAGCCACGTGGGGAGGAGCACTGAAGCTTTCTTT. It is translated as CASSHVGRSTEAFF.

This clone was recorded only once. The chain joins TRBV6-1 to TRBJ2-5; D is unclear. Trimming took off 5 bases at V and 2 bases at J, with 3 bases between the two ends. This CDR3 is built from 11 residues. Germline CDR1 MNHNS, CDR2 SASEGT. The CDR3 nucleotides are TGTGCCAGCAGTACTCAAGAGACCCAGTACTTC. This encodes CASSTQETQYF.

This clone occurred a few times. This chain uses TRBV6-2 or TRBV6-3 with TRBJ1-6, with 7 bases lining up with TRBD1. Unmatched junction bases numbered 4, after V lost 5 bases and J lost 3 bases. The CDR3 is made up of 15 amino acids. Germline V gene sequence: CDR1 MNHEY, CDR2 SVGEGT. The CDR3 loop reads CASSRDRVYNSPLHF. The CDR3 bases are TGTGCCAGCAGTCGCGACAGGGTCTATAATTCACCCCTCCACTTT.

The J gene is TRBJ2-2, the V gene TRBV4-3; D is uncertain. V lost 0 bases, J lost 1 base, and 6 bases lay in between. Germline CDR1 LGHNA, CDR2 YSLEER. This CDR3 region has 15 residues. CDR3 loop: CASSQDSLNTGELFF. As DNA, the CDR3 is TGCGCCAGCAGCCAAGACTCTCTGAACACCGGGGAGCTGTTTTTT.

This sequence joins TRBV19 and TRBJ1-6; 7 nucleotides match TRBD1. V was pared by 11 bases and J by 10 bases, with 17 bases of the junction left unmatched. The CDR3 extends over 15 amino acids. The germline V gene encodes CDR1 LNHDA and CDR2 SQIVND (reference sequence). CDR3 in DNA: TGTGCCGGTCCGGATAGGGGGCGCATAGGGTCACCCCTCCACTTT. Translated: CAGPDRGRIGSPLHF. The full variable domain, completed using reference TRBV19 and TRBJ1-6, is DGGITQSPKYLFRKEGQNVTLSCEQNLNHDAMYWYRQDPGQGLRLIYYSQIVNDFQKGDIAEGYSVSREKKESFPLTVTSAQKNPTAFYLCAGPDRGRIGSPLHFGNGTRLTVT.

This chain connects TRBV29-1 to TRBJ2-5; 10 positions agree with TRBD1. Germline-derived CDR1 and CDR2 are SQVTM and ANQGSEA. With V trimmed by 3 bases and J by 8 bases, 6 bases remained unmatched. This CDR3 comprises 13 residues. The CDR3 sequence is CSVDLDRGETQYF. The CDR3 DNA reads as TGCAGCGTTGACCTGGACAGGGGGGAAACCCAGTACTTC.

The V call is TRBV18, the J call TRBJ1-6; the D is unclear. This CDR3 is built from 15 residues. The V gene's germline CDR1 is KGHSH and CDR2 LQKENI. V was trimmed by 6 bases and J by 8 bases, leaving 17 bases between them. CDR3 region: CASSPKATRHSPLHF. CDR3 nucleotides: TGTGCCAGCTCCCCAAAAGCGACCCGGCATTCACCCCTCCACTTT.

The chain couples TRBV29-1 to TRBJ2-3; maybe TRBD1 (5 bases). Trimming removed 1 base from V and 2 bases from J, with 16 bases in between. The CDR3 is 16 amino acids. Germline V gene sequence: CDR1 SQVTM, CDR2 ANQGSEA. The DNA of the CDR3 is TGCAGCGTTGAAGGGTGGCAGGGAACCTACACAGATACGCAGTATTTT. It yields the protein CSVEGWQGTYTDTQYF.

The rearrangement links TRBV10-2 to TRBJ2-7; TRBD2 matches 7 bases. V shed 6 bases, J shed 4 bases, and the junction held 3 bases outside the gene matches. Germline CDR1 WSHSY, CDR2 SAAADI. The CDR3 extends over 12 amino acids. The CDR3 nucleotides are TGCGCCAGCAGAACTAGCGTTTACGAGCAGTACTTC. Its protein product is CASRTSVYEQYF.

V gene TRBV6-6 combines with J gene TRBJ2-5; 7 nucleotides match TRBD1. This CDR3 is 13 amino acids long. Trimming took 6 bases from V and 2 from J; bases not matched to a gene: 3. Per the germline V gene, CDR1 is MNHNY and CDR2 is SVGAGI (reference sequence). The CDR3 spells CASSGTEQETQYF. In nucleotides, the CDR3 is TGTGCCAGCAGCGGGACAGAGCAAGAGACCCAGTACTTC.

The chain recombines TRBV7-2 with TRBJ1-1, with D possibly being TRBD1 (5 bases). The CDR3 extends over 13 amino acids. V was clipped by 3 bases and J by 5 bases, with 10 bases between them. Germline CDR1 reads SGHTA; CDR2 reads FQGNSA. CDR3: CASSFGGGTEAFF. DNA for the CDR3: TGTGCCAGCAGCTTTGGGGGGGGGACTGAAGCTTTCTTT.

This chain connects TRBV6-5 to TRBJ2-3; 7 bases map to TRBD1. The CDR3 has 15 residues. Germline CDR1 is MNHEY and CDR2 is SVGAGI. V trimming: 6 bases; J trimming: 8 bases; junction bases outside the gene matches: 14. CDR3 residues: CASSPRQGIQVTQYF. The CDR3 DNA sequence: TGTGCCAGCAGCCCCCGACAGGGAATCCAGGTTACGCAGTATTTT.

CDR3 sequence (DNA): TGTGCCAGCAGCGTGAGCGGGAGCCCCTACAATGAGCAGTTCTTC. Amino acids: CASSVSGSPYNEQFF. This rearrangement joins TRBV9 to TRBJ2-1; 8 bases are shared with TRBD2. CDR1 is SGDLS and CDR2 is YYNGEE in the germline V gene. V shed 2 bases and J 2 bases; nucleotides not matched to a gene: 3. There are 15 residues in the CDR3.

This chain uses TRBV29-1 with TRBJ1-2; D is undetermined. Per the germline V gene, CDR1 is SQVTM and CDR2 is ANQGSEA. V was shortened by 5 bases and J by 2 bases, with 9 bases between the two germline ends. The CDR3 consists of 12 residues. The CDR3 sequence is CSVSSPNYGYTF. The CDR3 DNA follows: TGCAGCGTTTCCAGTCCCAACTATGGCTACACCTTC. Full variable domain (missing parts from reference TRBV29-1 and TRBJ1-2): SAVISQKPSRDICQRGTSLTIQCQVDSQVTMMFWYRQQPGQSLTLIATANQGSEATYESGFVIDKFPISRPNLTFSTLTVSNMSPEDSSIYLCSVSSPNYGYTFGSGTRLTVV.

The chain has TRBV6-1 and TRBJ1-3, with TRBD1 matching over 7 bases. The V and J ends lost 0 bases and 6 bases, in that order; junction bases with no gene match: 5. The CDR3 consists of 15 residues. Germline CDR1 and CDR2: MNHNS and SASEGT. The CDR3 bases are TGTGCCAGCAGTGAAGCAAGGACAGGCACAAACACCATATATTTT. Protein product: CASSEARTGTNTIYF.